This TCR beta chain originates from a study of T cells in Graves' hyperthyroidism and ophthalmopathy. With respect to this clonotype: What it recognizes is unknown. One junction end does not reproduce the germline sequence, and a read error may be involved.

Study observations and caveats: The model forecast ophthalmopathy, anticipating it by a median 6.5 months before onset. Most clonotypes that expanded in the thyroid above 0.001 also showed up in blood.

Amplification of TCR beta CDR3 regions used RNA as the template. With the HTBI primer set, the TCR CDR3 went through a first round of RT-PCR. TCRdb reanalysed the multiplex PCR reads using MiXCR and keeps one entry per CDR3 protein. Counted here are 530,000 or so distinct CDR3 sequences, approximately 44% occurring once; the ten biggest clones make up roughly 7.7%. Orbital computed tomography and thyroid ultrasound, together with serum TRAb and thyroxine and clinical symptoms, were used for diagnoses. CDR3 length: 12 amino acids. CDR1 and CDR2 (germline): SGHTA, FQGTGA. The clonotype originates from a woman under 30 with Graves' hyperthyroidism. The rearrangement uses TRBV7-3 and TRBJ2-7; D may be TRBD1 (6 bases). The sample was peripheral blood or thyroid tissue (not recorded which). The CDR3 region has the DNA TGTGCCAGCAGCCCCTCAAAAACGGGACAAAGCTTC. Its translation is CASSPSKTGQSF.